These T cell receptor beta chains were read from a single sample in a study of radiation and T cells in renal cell carcinoma. Libraries were prepared by immunoSEQ multiplex PCR; TCRdb keeps only in-frame clonotypes and omits some of them. Here the sample spans just over 95,000 clones, approximately 86% being singletons. The specimen was blood, collected from a patient whose treatment included radiotherapy and nephrectomy. The receptor source for this set is a man over 45 with renal cell carcinoma. Both conserved end residues are part of each CDR3. A D gene is named only where the DNA matches it firmly. Rows may omit the clone size; those that give it use once, few, many or a size class.

V gene: TRBV4-3
J gene: TRBJ2-3
D gene: -
CDR3 length: 15
clone size: -
CDR3 DNA: TGCGCCAGCAGCCGGCTAGGGTTCCTCACAGATACGCAGTATTTT
CDR3 protein: CASSRLGFLTDTQYF

V gene: TRBV30
J gene: TRBJ1-1
D gene: -
CDR3 length: 12
clone size: -
CDR3 DNA: TGTGCCTGGAGTGTAGAGGGCGGTGAAGCTTTCTTT
CDR3 protein: CAWSVEGGEAFF

V gene: TRBV30
J gene: TRBJ2-3
D gene: -
CDR3 length: 11
clone size: -
CDR3 DNA: TGTGCCTGGGCTATTACAGATACGCAGTATTTT
CDR3 protein: CAWAITDTQYF

V gene: TRBV9
J gene: TRBJ1-4
D gene: -
CDR3 length: 14
clone size: -
CDR3 DNA: TGTGCCAGCAGCGCCCAGGGGACTAATGAAAAACTGTTTTTT
CDR3 protein: CASSAQGTNEKLFF

V gene: TRBV18
J gene: TRBJ2-7
D gene: -
CDR3 length: 15
clone size: -
CDR3 DNA: TGTGCCAGCTCACCCGCGTGGACCCTATCCTACGAGCAGTACTTC
CDR3 protein: CASSPAWTLSYEQYF

V gene: TRBV5-1
J gene: TRBJ1-2
D gene: TRBD1
CDR3 length: 18
clone size: -
CDR3 DNA: TGCGCCAGCAGCTCGGACGGACAGGGTCACTCCACTAACTATGGCTACACCTTC
CDR3 protein: CASSSDGQGHSTNYGYTF

V gene: TRBV6-1
J gene: TRBJ1-2
D gene: -
CDR3 length: 14
clone size: -
CDR3 DNA: TGTGCCAGCAGTGACCCGACGGGTGTCTATGGCTACACCTTC
CDR3 protein: CASSDPTGVYGYTF

V gene: TRBV27
J gene: TRBJ2-7
D gene: TRBD2
CDR3 length: 13
clone size: -
CDR3 DNA: TGTGCCAGCAGTTGGGGGGGGAGGGACGAGCAGTACTTC
CDR3 protein: CASSWGGRDEQYF

V gene: TRBV2
J gene: TRBJ1-4
D gene: -
CDR3 length: 16
clone size: -
CDR3 DNA: TGTGCCAGCAGTGGGTTGCGGAGGAACCGATCTGAAAAACTGTTTTTT
CDR3 protein: CASSGLRRNRSEKLFF

V gene: TRBV27
J gene: TRBJ2-5
D gene: -
CDR3 length: 15
clone size: -
CDR3 DNA: TGTGCCAGCATCCCCTTCTGGGGGGTGGGGGAGACCCAGTACTTC
CDR3 protein: CASIPFWGVGETQYF

V gene: TRBV9
J gene: TRBJ1-2
D gene: -
CDR3 length: 13
clone size: -
CDR3 DNA: TGTGCCAGCAGCGTAGCTACGACCTATGGCTACACCTTC
CDR3 protein: CASSVATTYGYTF

V gene: TRBV18
J gene: TRBJ2-1
D gene: -
CDR3 length: 14
clone size: -
CDR3 DNA: TGTGCCAGCTCACCAGAGAGCTCCTACAATGAGCAGTTCTTC
CDR3 protein: CASSPESSYNEQFF

V gene: TRBV5-4
J gene: TRBJ2-3
D gene: TRBD2
CDR3 length: 15
clone size: once
CDR3 DNA: TGTGCCAGCAGCTTGGAGCGGGGTAGCACAGATACGCAGTATTTT
CDR3 protein: CASSLERGSTDTQYF

V gene: TRBV5-6
J gene: TRBJ2-7
D gene: TRBD2
CDR3 length: 15
clone size: once
CDR3 DNA: TGTGCCAGCAGCACCCTAGCGGGAGGCTCCTACGAGCAGTACTTC
CDR3 protein: CASSTLAGGSYEQYF

V gene: TRBV5-4
J gene: TRBJ2-1
D gene: TRBD1
CDR3 length: 14
clone size: -
CDR3 DNA: TGTGCCAGCACGGACAGGGGGCTTTGGAATGAGCAGTTCTTC
CDR3 protein: CASTDRGLWNEQFF

V gene: TRBV30
J gene: TRBJ2-7
D gene: -
CDR3 length: 12
clone size: -
CDR3 DNA: TGTGCCTGGACCTCGACTGCCTACGAGCAGTACTTC
CDR3 protein: CAWTSTAYEQYF

V gene: TRBV28
J gene: TRBJ2-1
D gene: TRBD2
CDR3 length: 18
clone size: -
CDR3 DNA: TGTGCCAGCAGTTTGGCTCTCTTAGCGGGAGATAGGTACAATGAGCAGTTCTTC
CDR3 protein: CASSLALLAGDRYNEQFF

V gene: TRBV2
J gene: TRBJ1-1
D gene: -
CDR3 length: 15
clone size: -
CDR3 DNA: TGTGCCAGCAGTGAAGGCGGGACCGGGAACACTGAAGCTTTCTTT
CDR3 protein: CASSEGGTGNTEAFF

V gene: TRBV30
J gene: TRBJ2-7
D gene: -
CDR3 length: 15
clone size: once
CDR3 DNA: TGTGCCTGGAGTGTAGGGGACCCCGGGTACTACGAGCAGTACTTC
CDR3 protein: CAWSVGDPGYYEQYF

V gene: TRBV7-2
J gene: TRBJ2-1
D gene: TRBD2
CDR3 length: 14
clone size: -
CDR3 DNA: TGTGCCAGCAGCTTACTGGCGGGGGTCGATGAGCAGTTCTTC
CDR3 protein: CASSLLAGVDEQFF

V gene: TRBV18
J gene: TRBJ2-3
D gene: -
CDR3 length: 15
clone size: few
CDR3 DNA: TGTGCCAGCTCCGGAGTCGAAACTAGCACAGATACGCAGTATTTT
CDR3 protein: CASSGVETSTDTQYF

V gene: TRBV18
J gene: TRBJ1-1
D gene: TRBD1
CDR3 length: 14
clone size: few
CDR3 DNA: TGTGCCAGCTCACCCGACAGGGGGCGGACTGAAGCTTTCTTT
CDR3 protein: CASSPDRGRTEAFF

V gene: TRBV5-5
J gene: TRBJ2-1
D gene: -
CDR3 length: 14
clone size: -
CDR3 DNA: TGTGCCAGCAGCTTGGTCGCGGTGAACAATGAGCAGTTCTTC
CDR3 protein: CASSLVAVNNEQFF

V gene: TRBV5-1
J gene: TRBJ1-2
D gene: -
CDR3 length: 14
clone size: -
CDR3 DNA: TGCGCCAGCAGCGCGAGCGGGCAGCTTTTGGGCTACACCTTC
CDR3 protein: CASSASGQLLGYTF

V gene: TRBV14
J gene: TRBJ1-1
D gene: -
CDR3 length: 16
clone size: -
CDR3 DNA: TGTGCCAGCAGCCAACATTGGCAGGTTATGAACACTGAAGCTTTCTTT
CDR3 protein: CASSQHWQVMNTEAFF

V gene: TRBV2
J gene: TRBJ2-4
D gene: -
CDR3 length: 14
clone size: -
CDR3 DNA: TGTGCCAGCAGGGGGGCCAGCCGACAAAACATTCAGTACTTC
CDR3 protein: CASRGASRQNIQYF

V gene: TRBV5-1
J gene: TRBJ2-3
D gene: TRBD1
CDR3 length: 14
clone size: -
CDR3 DNA: TGCGCCAGCAGCTTTACAGGGGGTACAGATACGCAGTATTTT
CDR3 protein: CASSFTGGTDTQYF

V gene: TRBV6-5
J gene: TRBJ2-1
D gene: TRBD2
CDR3 length: 15
clone size: -
CDR3 DNA: TGTGCCAGCAGTACCCTAGCGGGAGGGTACAATGAGCAGTTCTTC
CDR3 protein: CASSTLAGGYNEQFF

V gene: TRBV13
J gene: TRBJ2-5
D gene: -
CDR3 length: 11
clone size: -
CDR3 DNA: TGTGCCAGCAGCTTACTTGAGACCCAGTACTTC
CDR3 protein: CASSLLETQYF

V gene: TRBV27
J gene: TRBJ2-5
D gene: -
CDR3 length: 17
clone size: -
CDR3 DNA: TGTGCCAGCAGTCCTCTGCGGGGGACAGTCCAACAAGAGACCCAGTACTTC
CDR3 protein: CASSPLRGTVQQETQYF

V gene: TRBV2
J gene: TRBJ2-1
D gene: TRBD1
CDR3 length: 14
clone size: -
CDR3 DNA: TGTGCCAGCACCTGGGACAGCTCCTACAATGAGCAGTTCTTC
CDR3 protein: CASTWDSSYNEQFF

V gene: TRBV9
J gene: TRBJ2-3
D gene: -
CDR3 length: 14
clone size: -
CDR3 DNA: TGTGCCAGCGGTAAGGCAGGAGGTACAGATACGCAGTATTTT
CDR3 protein: CASGKAGGTDTQYF

V gene: TRBV5-1
J gene: TRBJ2-2
D gene: -
CDR3 length: 16
clone size: -
CDR3 DNA: TGCGCCAGCAGCTCGGGCTCGGGTCGGGACACCGGGGAGCTGTTTTTT
CDR3 protein: CASSSGSGRDTGELFF

V gene: TRBV5-5
J gene: TRBJ1-1
D gene: -
CDR3 length: 14
clone size: -
CDR3 DNA: TGTGCCAGCAGCTCCTCCGGGCAGGACACTGAAGCTTTCTTT
CDR3 protein: CASSSSGQDTEAFF

V gene: TRBV4-3
J gene: TRBJ2-1
D gene: -
CDR3 length: 15
clone size: -
CDR3 DNA: TGCGCCAGCAGCCCACAGGGCATTACCTACAATGAGCAGTTCTTC
CDR3 protein: CASSPQGITYNEQFF

V gene: TRBV5-1
J gene: TRBJ2-5
D gene: -
CDR3 length: 15
clone size: once
CDR3 DNA: TGCGCCAGCAGCTTGGATGTGGGGGGGCTGGAGACCCAGTACTTC
CDR3 protein: CASSLDVGGLETQYF

V gene: TRBV9
J gene: TRBJ2-7
D gene: TRBD2
CDR3 length: 14
clone size: -
CDR3 DNA: TGTGCCAGCAGCGTAGGGAGCGGGGGGTACGAGCAGTACTTC
CDR3 protein: CASSVGSGGYEQYF

V gene: TRBV7-2
J gene: TRBJ2-5
D gene: TRBD2
CDR3 length: 14
clone size: -
CDR3 DNA: TGTGCCAGCAGCTTACAGCGGGGCCAAGAGACCCAGTACTTC
CDR3 protein: CASSLQRGQETQYF

V gene: TRBV10-3
J gene: TRBJ2-7
D gene: TRBD2
CDR3 length: 16
clone size: -
CDR3 DNA: TGTGCCATCAGTAAAACTAGCGGGAGAAGGGACGTCGAGCAGTACTTC
CDR3 protein: CAISKTSGRRDVEQYF

V gene: TRBV30
J gene: TRBJ2-1
D gene: TRBD2
CDR3 length: 16
clone size: -
CDR3 DNA: TGTGCCTGGAGTGGGCTAGCGGGAGGCCAGGACAATGAGCAGTTCTTC
CDR3 protein: CAWSGLAGGQDNEQFF

V gene: TRBV29-1
J gene: TRBJ1-1
D gene: TRBD1
CDR3 length: 13
clone size: -
CDR3 DNA: TGCAGCGTCAAATCGGGACAGGCAATTGAAGCTTTCTTT
CDR3 protein: CSVKSGQAIEAFF

V gene: TRBV7-3
J gene: TRBJ1-1
D gene: -
CDR3 length: 14
clone size: -
CDR3 DNA: TGTGCCAGCAGCAGTTTGGGAGGGAACACTGAAGCTTTCTTT
CDR3 protein: CASSSLGGNTEAFF

V gene: TRBV6-5
J gene: TRBJ2-5
D gene: -
CDR3 length: 14
clone size: -
CDR3 DNA: TGTGCCAGCAGTTACGGGCCCAGGGGTCAGACCCAGTACTTC
CDR3 protein: CASSYGPRGQTQYF

V gene: TRBV9
J gene: TRBJ1-2
D gene: -
CDR3 length: 13
clone size: few
CDR3 DNA: TGTGCCAGCAGCGTAGAGCGGGGGGGCGGCTACACCTTC
CDR3 protein: CASSVERGGGYTF

V gene: TRBV6-6
J gene: TRBJ2-5
D gene: TRBD1
CDR3 length: 15
clone size: -
CDR3 DNA: TGTGCCAGCAGTTACGACAGGGGATCGCAAGAGACCCAGTACTTC
CDR3 protein: CASSYDRGSQETQYF

V gene: TRBV7-2
J gene: TRBJ1-1
D gene: -
CDR3 length: 13
clone size: few
CDR3 DNA: TGTGCCAGCAGCTCAAACAGGGAGGATGAAGCTTTCTTT
CDR3 protein: CASSSNREDEAFF